The rows below give T cell receptor beta chains drawn from one sample of a study of T cell changes during pregnancy in multiple sclerosis. Produced via immunoSEQ multiplex PCR; TCRdb's table is partial and in-frame only. The table lists tens of thousands of clones, around nine tenths of them singletons, with 1.5% to 2% in the top ten. Here the sequenced sample was peripheral blood, taken in the first trimester of pregnancy. The source of these receptors is a female donor in good health, enrolled as a control in a pregnancy study. The CDR3 runs from the conserved cysteine through the conserved F or W. A D gene is named only where the DNA matches it firmly.

j_call: TRBJ2-1
v_call: TRBV7-9
d_call: NA
cdr3_aa: CASSPNPGFPYNEQFF
cdr3_nt: TGTGCCAGCAGCCCCAACCCGGGTTTTCCCTACAATGAGCAGTTCTTC

j_call: TRBJ2-7
v_call: TRBV6-1
d_call: TRBD2
cdr3_aa: CASGLAGPPSYEQYF
cdr3_nt: TGTGCCAGCGGACTAGCGGGACCTCCCTCCTACGAGCAGTACTTC

j_call: TRBJ2-7
v_call: TRBV30
d_call: NA
cdr3_aa: CAWSVGGTDSYEQYF
cdr3_nt: TGTGCCTGGAGTGTAGGAGGGACAGACTCCTACGAGCAGTACTTC

j_call: TRBJ2-7
v_call: TRBV19
d_call: NA
cdr3_aa: CASSTLGASEQYF
cdr3_nt: TGTGCCAGTAGTACCCTAGGAGCGTCGGAGCAGTACTTC

j_call: TRBJ2-5
v_call: TRBV21-1
d_call: NA
cdr3_aa: CASSKDGRQKETQYF
cdr3_nt: TGTGCCAGCAGCAAAGACGGGAGGCAGAAAGAGACCCAGTACTTC

j_call: TRBJ2-7
v_call: TRBV15
d_call: TRBD1
cdr3_aa: CATSRVSPRQGGEQYF
cdr3_nt: TGTGCCACCAGCAGAGTATCACCCCGACAGGGGGGGGAGCAGTACTTC

j_call: TRBJ2-7
v_call: TRBV28
d_call: TRBD1
cdr3_aa: CASSALFRTGSYEQYF
cdr3_nt: TGTGCCAGCAGTGCCTTATTCCGGACAGGCTCCTACGAGCAGTACTTC

j_call: TRBJ2-1
v_call: TRBV6-6
d_call: NA
cdr3_aa: CASRKPQTYNEQFF
cdr3_nt: TGTGCCAGCAGGAAACCACAGACGTACAATGAGCAGTTCTTC

j_call: TRBJ2-1
v_call: TRBV6-5
d_call: TRBD2
cdr3_aa: CASSQLAGGRNEQFF
cdr3_nt: TGTGCCAGCAGTCAACTAGCGGGAGGACGCAATGAGCAGTTCTTC

j_call: TRBJ2-3
v_call: TRBV19
d_call: TRBD1
cdr3_aa: CASSLDRAPSTDTQYF
cdr3_nt: TGTGCCAGTAGTCTGGACAGGGCGCCTAGCACAGATACGCAGTATTTT